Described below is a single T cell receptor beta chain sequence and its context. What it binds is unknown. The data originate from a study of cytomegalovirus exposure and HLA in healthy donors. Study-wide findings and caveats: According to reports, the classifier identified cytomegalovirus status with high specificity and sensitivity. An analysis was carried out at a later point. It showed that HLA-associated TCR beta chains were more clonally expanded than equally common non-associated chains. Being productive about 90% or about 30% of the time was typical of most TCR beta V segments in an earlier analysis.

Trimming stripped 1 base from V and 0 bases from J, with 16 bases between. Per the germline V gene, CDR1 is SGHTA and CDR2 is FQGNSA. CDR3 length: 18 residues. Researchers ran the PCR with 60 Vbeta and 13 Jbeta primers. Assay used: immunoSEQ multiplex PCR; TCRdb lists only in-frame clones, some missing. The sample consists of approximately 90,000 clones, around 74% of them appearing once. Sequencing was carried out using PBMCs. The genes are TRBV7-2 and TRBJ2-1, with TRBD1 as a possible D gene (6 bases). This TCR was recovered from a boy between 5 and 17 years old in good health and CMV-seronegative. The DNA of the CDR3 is TGTGCCAGCAGCTTAGAACAGGGCTTCCCGAGCTCCTACAATGAGCAGTTCTTC. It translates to CASSLEQGFPSSYNEQFF.